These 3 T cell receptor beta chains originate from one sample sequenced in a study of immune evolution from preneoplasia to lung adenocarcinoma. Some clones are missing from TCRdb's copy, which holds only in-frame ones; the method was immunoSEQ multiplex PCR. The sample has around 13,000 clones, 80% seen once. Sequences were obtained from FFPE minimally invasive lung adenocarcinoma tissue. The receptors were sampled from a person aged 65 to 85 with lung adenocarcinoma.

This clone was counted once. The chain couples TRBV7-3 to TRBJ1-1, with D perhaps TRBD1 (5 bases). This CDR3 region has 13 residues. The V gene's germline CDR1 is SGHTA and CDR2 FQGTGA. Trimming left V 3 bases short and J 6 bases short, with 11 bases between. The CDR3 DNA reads TGTGCCAGCAGCTTGCCGGGGGTGGCTGAAGCTTTCTTT. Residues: CASSLPGVAEAFF. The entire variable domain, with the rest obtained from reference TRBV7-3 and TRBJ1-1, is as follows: GAGVSQTPSNKVTEKGKYVELRCDPISGHTALYWYRQSLGQGPEFLIYFQGTGAADDSGLPNDRFFAVRPEGSVSTLKIQRTERGDSAVYLCASSLPGVAEAFFGQGTRLTVV.

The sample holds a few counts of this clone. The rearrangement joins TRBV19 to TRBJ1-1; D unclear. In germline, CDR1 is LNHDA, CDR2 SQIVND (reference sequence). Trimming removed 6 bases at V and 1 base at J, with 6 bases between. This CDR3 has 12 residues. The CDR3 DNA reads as TGTGCCAGTAGATCGGGGAACACTGAAGCTTTCTTT. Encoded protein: CASRSGNTEAFF.

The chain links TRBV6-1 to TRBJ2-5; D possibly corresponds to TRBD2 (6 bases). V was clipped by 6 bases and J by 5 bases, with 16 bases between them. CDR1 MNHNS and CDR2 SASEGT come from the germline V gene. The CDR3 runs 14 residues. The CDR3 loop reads CASRESGRGETQYF. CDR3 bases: TGTGCCAGCAGGGAAAGCGGTCGGGGGGAGACCCAGTACTTC.